These 3 T cell receptor beta chains were all obtained from the same sample, sequenced in a study of OX40 agonist ivuxolimab in advanced cancers. Only in-frame clones appear in the TCRdb table, and some are missing; sequencing was by immunoSEQ multiplex PCR. The sample lists tens of thousands of clones, roughly nine tenths occurring once. Source: CD4+ or CD8+ T cells sorted from blood, taken in a trial of the OX40 agonist ivuxolimab. The receptor set was obtained from an adult with an advanced solid tumor such as melanoma, head and neck, liver or kidney cancer.

The CDR3 sequence: CASSLGLSNEQFF. The DNA of the CDR3 is TGTGCCAGCAGCTTAGGACTATCCAATGAGCAGTTCTTC. The chain carries TRBV7-2 and TRBJ2-1, with D possibly matching TRBD2 (5 bases). This CDR3 has 13 amino acids. The V gene lost 1 base and the J gene lost 6 bases, with 7 bases spanning the gap. CDR1 SGHTA and CDR2 FQGNSA come from the germline V gene.

V usage is TRBV2 and J usage is TRBJ2-7; D gene ambiguous. This CDR3 region has 13 residues. Trimming cost V 0 bases and J 6 bases, with 9 bases left between them. In germline, CDR1 is SNHLY, CDR2 FYNNEI. CDR3 loop: CASSEALGVEQYF. CDR3 nucleotides: TGTGCCAGCAGTGAAGCGCTTGGGGTCGAGCAGTACTTC.

The chain has TRBV21-1 and TRBJ2-4; TRBD1 reflects the table's D call only, with no check against the DNA. TRBV21-1 is a pseudogene. The CDR3 is 17 amino acids. The CDR3 here is CASTRKRDRAAKNIQYF. Written as DNA, the CDR3 is TGTGCCAGCACCCGGAAACGGGACAGGGCTGCCAAAAACATTCAGTACTTC.